This TCR beta chain is from a study of T cell responses to AZD1222 COVID-19 vaccine (dated by TCRdb to the early 2020s). The study in broad terms: Because spike-specific TCR depth and breadth did not differ between the two schedules, AZD1222 recipients who got a second dose at roughly 4 weeks were pooled with those who got a second dose at roughly 12 weeks. TCR sequencing covered roughly 230 trial participants: about 210 given two doses of AZD1222 and about 26 given two doses of MenACWY control vaccine. Trial participants were enrolled by age into 18-55, 56-69 and 70-plus year subgroups, with approximately 150, 30 and 60 TCR-sequenced participants respectively.

On this clone: Its antigen target is currently unknown. No base qualities exist here, and no much larger clone lies one base off it.

The CDR3 regions of human TCRbeta chains were subjected to immunosequencing. The authors' pipeline ran thus. Repertoire TCRs were checked for matches against a reference library of SARS-CoV-2-specific TCRs that had been generated using the MIRA antigen-specificity platform. Breadth meant the fraction of unique TCRs that were SARS-CoV-2-associated, whereas depth meant the fraction of total T cells that were SARS-CoV-2-associated. Each spike-specific TCR was assigned to its reactive spike region and to a CD4 or CD8 class using the MIRA data. Log10-transformed breadth and depth values were compared by one-way ANOVA with Sidak's multiple comparisons tests. TCRdb retrieved this table from immuneACCESS and kept in-frame rearrangements only. Not all clones are present; in checked studies, unresolved V genes account for under half, and no reason is known for the remainder. V and J calls plus clone size are reproduced from that table; the DNA served to infer D and trimming. Counted in this sample were 200,000 or so clones; 80% to 90% of them appeared once. The biggest ten clones account for roughly 6% of the sample.

The label giving this sample's time point can be read as: baseline before first vaccination. Vaccinee samples were obtained from the UK trials COV001 and COV002, which included a single-blind randomized controlled phase 2/3 trial of AZD1222 (ChAdOx1 nCoV-19) in healthy adults. Trial participant PBMC samples were collected at day 0 and day 28 after the second dose for TCRbeta chain sequencing. Sequences MDHEN (CDR1) and SYDVKM (CDR2) are obtained from the germline V gene. The V end loses 7 bases and the J end loses 0 bases, and a stretch of 26 bases separates them. From the cysteine up to the phenylalanine, the CDR3 has a length of 19 residues. The kept DNA is CDR3 alone, 57 bases in frame from the first base. The investigation overall reported the following: The 56-69-year group was small, and its depth increase did not reach significance, likely because of low power. A significant rise in spike-specific TCR breadth and depth was observed after two AZD1222 doses relative to day 0 and relative to MenACWY recipients. Participants were mostly white British, with more females than males. The authors suggested clonal diversity may have been underestimated. Conclusions about previously exposed vaccinees are limited because only five to seven AZD1222 recipients were SARS-CoV-2 seropositive at baseline. The whole spike protein was spanned by vaccine-associated CD4 TCRs, and dominant responses were seen in regions 160-218 and 743-854. Because no day 14 peak-response samples were available, the repertoires could be characterized only after the peak T cell response. Nearly half of unique spike-specific TCRs reportedly recognized epitopes outside regions mutated in the B.1.351 and B.1.1.7 variants.

The chain couples TRBV28 to TRBJ2-3; matching of 6 bases hints at TRBD1 as the D gene. The TCR originated in an adult in good health. The sample in question was peripheral blood, obtained on day 0 of AZD1222 vaccination. CDR3 region: CASTQNLGLGQTSTDTQYF. At the DNA level, the sequence is TGTGCCAGCACCCAAAATCTTGGGCTTGGACAGACTAGCACAGATACGCAGTATTTT.